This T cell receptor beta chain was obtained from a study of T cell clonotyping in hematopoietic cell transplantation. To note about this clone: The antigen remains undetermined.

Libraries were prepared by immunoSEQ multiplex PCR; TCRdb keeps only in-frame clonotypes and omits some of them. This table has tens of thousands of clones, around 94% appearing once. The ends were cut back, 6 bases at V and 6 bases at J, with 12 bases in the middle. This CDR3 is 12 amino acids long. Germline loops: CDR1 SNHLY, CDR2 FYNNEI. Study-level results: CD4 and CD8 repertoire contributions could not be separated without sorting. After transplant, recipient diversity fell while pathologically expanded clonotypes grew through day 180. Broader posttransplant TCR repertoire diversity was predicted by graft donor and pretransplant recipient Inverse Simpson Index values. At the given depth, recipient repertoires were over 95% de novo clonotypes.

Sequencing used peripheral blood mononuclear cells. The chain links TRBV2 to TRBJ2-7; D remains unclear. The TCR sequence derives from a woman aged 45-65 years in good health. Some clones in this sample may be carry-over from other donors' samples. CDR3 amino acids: CASRQQSIEQYF. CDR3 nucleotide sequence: TGTGCCAGCAGACAGCAGAGTATCGAGCAGTACTTC.